This is a list of T cell receptor beta chains from one sample in a study of low-dose radiotherapy and immunotherapy resistance in tumors. A single record per CDR3 protein comes from TCRdb applying MiXCR to the reads. The table shows about 58,000 distinct CDR3 sequences, with around a quarter occurring only once. Sample: PBMCs, taken after low-dose radiotherapy plus immunotherapy. The receptors here all came from a male donor with prostate cancer. Each CDR3 is given with its conserved first and last residue. The D gene is left open where the match is weak. Clone sizes are given selectively: once, few, many, or a class where the clone is expanded.

TGTGCCAGCAGCCGCGACAGGGGGCGGACCTACGAGCAGTACTTC,CASSRDRGRTYEQYF,TRBD1,TRBJ2-7,many,TRBV6-6
TGTGCCAGCAGTTTAACTAGCGAGGAACTCACAGATACGCAGTATTTT,CASSLTSEELTDTQYF,TRBD2,TRBJ2-3,many,TRBV28
TGCAGCGTTGAAGAAGGGCGGGGTGAGCAGTTCTTC,CSVEEGRGEQFF,NA,TRBJ2-1,NA,TRBV29-1
TGTGCCAGTAGTATAGGGCCGACCCTAAATCAGCCCCAGCATTTT,CASSIGPTLNQPQHF,NA,TRBJ1-5,many,TRBV19
TGTGCCAGCTCACCCGGGACTAGCGTCTATGAGCAGTTCTTC,CASSPGTSVYEQFF,TRBD2,TRBJ2-1,many,TRBV18
TGTGCCAGCAGTGAGGGGGGAAATGAAAAACTGTTTTTT,CASSEGGNEKLFF,NA,TRBJ1-4,NA,TRBV6-2/TRBV6-3
TGCAGTGCTCGATCGGGGAGCACCTACGAGCAGTACTTC,CSARSGSTYEQYF,NA,TRBJ2-7,many,TRBV20-1
TGTGCCAGCAGGGTGGGGGTATTCGGCACCGGGGAGCTGTTTTTT,CASRVGVFGTGELFF,NA,TRBJ2-2,many,TRBV5-6
TGTGCCCCCGAGGCTTGGTTGGGACTACCTACCTACAATGAGCAGTTCTTC,CAPEAWLGLPTYNEQFF,TRBD2,TRBJ2-1,NA,TRBV7-9
TGTGCCAGGACTAGCGGGGGAATCAATGAGCAGTTCTTC,CARTSGGINEQFF,TRBD2,TRBJ2-1,NA,TRBV13
TGTGCCAGCAGTTTATGGTCCCCGGCGCGCTCCTACGAGCAGTACTTC,CASSLWSPARSYEQYF,NA,TRBJ2-7,many,TRBV27
TGTGCCAGCGCGCGAGACAGGGGGCTCACTGAAGCTTTCTTT,CASARDRGLTEAFF,TRBD1,TRBJ1-1,many,TRBV4-2
TGCAGCGTTTTAGATGGCAACCAAGAGACCCAGTACTTC,CSVLDGNQETQYF,NA,TRBJ2-5,many,TRBV29-1
TGTGCCAGCAGTTTGTCAGCGGGACTCACAGATACGCAGTATTTT,CASSLSAGLTDTQYF,TRBD2,TRBJ2-3,NA,TRBV27
TGCGCCAGCAGCTTGGTTCTCTCGCCTTACAATGAGCAGTACTTC,CASSLVLSPYNEQYF,NA,TRBJ2-5,NA,TRBV5-1
TGTGCCAGTAGTACTCTAACGGGAGGGCTACAAGAGACCCAGTACTTC,CASSTLTGGLQETQYF,TRBD2,TRBJ2-5,many,TRBV19
TGTGCCAGCTCTCCCAGAGGAGGCGGCTATGGCTACACCTTC,CASSPRGGGYGYTF,NA,TRBJ1-2,many,TRBV18
TGTGCCAGCAGCCAAGATAGTGGCGGACACGCCTCCTACGAGCAGTACTTC,CASSQDSGGHASYEQYF,NA,TRBJ2-7,many,TRBV4-2
TGTGCCAGCAGTTACGGAGCCCGGGGGGTACAGACGAACACCGGGGAGCTGTTTTTT,CASSYGARGVQTNTGELFF,TRBD2,TRBJ2-2,many,TRBV6-2/TRBV6-3
TGTGCCAGCAGCTGGGGGGAGAACACTGAAGCTTTCTTT,CASSWGENTEAFF,NA,TRBJ1-1,many,TRBV7-9
TGTGCCAGCAGCTCGGGACTAGCGGGCTCTTTCGAGCAGTTCTTC,CASSSGLAGSFEQFF,TRBD2,TRBJ2-1,many,TRBV11-2
TGCGCCAGCAGCCAAGGTCTGAGGGTGAACTATGGCTACACCTTC,CASSQGLRVNYGYTF,NA,TRBJ1-2,many,TRBV4-1
TGTGCCAGCAGCCTCAGGACTAGCGGGAGCGGCAATGAGCAGTTCTTC,CASSLRTSGSGNEQFF,TRBD2,TRBJ2-1,NA,TRBV9
TGCAGCGCAGCATCTCAAGCAACTAATGAAAAACTGTTTTTT,CSAASQATNEKLFF,NA,TRBJ1-4,many,TRBV29-1
TGCGCCAGCAGCTTGGAGGGTTCCTCTGGGGCCAACGTCCTGACTTTC,CASSLEGSSGANVLTF,NA,TRBJ2-6,NA,TRBV5-1
TGTGCCAGCACGATTGCTGGGGCCTACAATGAGCAGTTCTTC,CASTIAGAYNEQFF,NA,TRBJ2-1,many,TRBV6-2/TRBV6-3
TGTGCCAGCAGCTCAGGGGGCAGAAGGACTGAAGCTTTCTTT,CASSSGGRRTEAFF,TRBD1,TRBJ1-1,NA,TRBV5-5
TGTGCCAGCAGTGCCCCCGGCTCAAATTCACCCCTCCACTTT,CASSAPGSNSPLHF,NA,TRBJ1-6,NA,TRBV11-2
TGTGCCAGCAGCTTAGGAGAAGGGACACGCAATACGCAGTATTTT,CASSLGEGTRNTQYF,NA,TRBJ2-3,NA,TRBV13
TGTGCCAGCAGCCCAGGACAGGTTAATCAGCCCCAGCATTTT,CASSPGQVNQPQHF,TRBD1,TRBJ1-5,many,TRBV3-1
TGTGCCAGCAGCTTAATGGGATCAGCGTCGGATGAGCAGTTCTTC,CASSLMGSASDEQFF,NA,TRBJ2-1,many,TRBV7-2
TGTGCCAGCAGCTCCCCAGCGATTAGCGGGAGCTCCTACGAGCAGTACTTC,CASSSPAISGSSYEQYF,TRBD2,TRBJ2-7,few,TRBV7-9
TGTGCCAGCAGTTTTTTAGACGAGCAGTACTTC,CASSFLDEQYF,NA,TRBJ2-7,many,TRBV12-3/TRBV12-4
TGTGCCAGTACCAGAATGTCCAGGGGGATGAATTCACCCCTCCACTTT,CASTRMSRGMNSPLHF,TRBD1,TRBJ1-6,NA,TRBV19
TGCAGTGCTATTGGTTACTACAATGAGCAGTTCTTC,CSAIGYYNEQFF,NA,TRBJ2-1,many,TRBV20-1
TGTGCCAGCTCACCCCGTGCGGGAACCTCGAACACCGGGGAGCTGTTTTTT,CASSPRAGTSNTGELFF,NA,TRBJ2-2,NA,TRBV18
TGTGCCAGCAGCCTCGAGCCTGGGAGTGAAGCTTTCTTT,CASSLEPGSEAFF,NA,TRBJ1-1,once,TRBV11-2
TGCAGCGTTGTTTTGGGGGGGCCGTCCTACAATGAGCAGTTCTTC,CSVVLGGPSYNEQFF,NA,TRBJ2-1,many,TRBV29-1
TGTGCCAGCAGCATCTATAGCACAGATACGCAGTATTTT,CASSIYSTDTQYF,NA,TRBJ2-3,many,TRBV9
TGCGCCAGCAGCCAAGATTTCGGCAGGGGAAGTAAAGATACGCAGTATTTT,CASSQDFGRGSKDTQYF,NA,TRBJ2-3,many,TRBV4-3